The rows below give T cell receptor beta chains drawn from one sample of a study of blood T cells in healthy people across ages. MiXCR, run by TCRdb on the 5' RACE reads, gives a single entry per CDR3 protein. The sample lists around 1,600,000 distinct CDR3 sequences; approximately 42% were seen once. The material sequenced was blood. All receptors derive from a young woman in good health. Each CDR3 is given without its conserved first and last residue. A D gene is named only where the DNA matches it firmly.

13 | - | TRBV20-1 | SASRVFSSYNEQY
12 | TRBD2 | TRBV20-1 | RPSGTSGRNEQF
16 | - | TRBV7-2 | ASSLGAGASLRSYEQY
13 | - | TRBV4-1 | ASSQVLGENEKLF
12 | TRBD2 | TRBV7-8 | ASRRLSGGYEQY
14 | - | TRBV7-9 | ASSLSGGLGANVLT
13 | - | TRBV27 | ASSLGQGITGELF
10 | - | TRBV19 | ASQGFMPEAF
11 | - | TRBV20-1 | SARDRRWETQY
11 | - | TRBV12-3/TRBV12-4 | ASSVPAPNEQY
19 | TRBD2 | TRBV15 | ATSRDLGASGGLLSTDTQY
11 | - | TRBV24-1 | ATSDGLLETQY
11 | - | TRBV6-6 | ASSFDPSVGQY
12 | TRBD1 | TRBV12-3/TRBV12-4 | ASSRTGPENTIY
18 | TRBD2 | TRBV7-2 | ASSRTVGTSGSSSYNEQF
13 | - | TRBV6-1 | ASSGRGASTDTQY
11 | - | TRBV5-1 | ASSLLMENEQF
14 | TRBD1 | TRBV7-9 | ASSLEGQTMNTEAF
14 | - | TRBV27 | ASSLSTVAPYNEQF
15 | - | TRBV7-2 | ASSFQAGAALNCGYT
11 | TRBD1 | TRBV20-1 | SAHDRGQSPLH
14 | TRBD1 | TRBV6-2/TRBV6-3 | ASSPVGDRPNYGYT
13 | TRBD2 | TRBV15 | ATSALAGGPDTQY
10 | - | TRBV4-1 | ASSQDPGPQF
12 | - | TRBV7-2 | ASSAQALNTEAF
11 | - | TRBV6-2/TRBV6-3 | AGHREWNTEAF
12 | - | TRBV4-2 | ASSLYHEGYEQY
12 | - | TRBV20-1 | SARDLTRHEEQF
13 | TRBD2 | TRBV10-2 | ASSLTSAGANVLT
11 | - | TRBV12-3/TRBV12-4 | ASTRQTGETQY
13 | - | TRBV14 | ASSQVLGSGNTIY
12 | TRBD1 | TRBV29-1 | SVKKGQGGDTQY
10 | TRBD1 | TRBV20-1 | SAWGQPYEQY
11 | - | TRBV20-1 | SARRAEEYGYT
10 | - | TRBV9 | ASSPNRDEQF
14 | TRBD1 | TRBV7-9 | ASSFVGQGYTDTQY
12 | - | TRBV7-9 | ASSLVGPGQPQH